The rows below give T cell receptor beta chains drawn from one sample of a study of blood T cell repertoires in COVID-19. TCRdb keeps only in-frame clones here, not all; method: immunoSEQ multiplex PCR. In the table there are 450,000 or so clones, roughly 91% of which are singletons. Sequences were obtained from PBMCs or T cells enriched from blood (not recorded which). Source of these receptors: a man younger than 35 who had recovered from COVID-19. Both conserved end residues are part of each CDR3. D genes are given only for firm matches. Only part of the rows carry a size: once, few, many, or a class if the clone is expanded.

v_gene,j_gene,abundance,d_gene,len,CDR3aa,CDR3nt
TRBV5-6,TRBJ2-4,-,TRBD2,15,CASSLGQRGQNIQYF,TGTGCCAGCAGCTTGGGTCAGCGGGGGCAAAACATTCAGTACTTC
TRBV5-1,TRBJ2-7,-,-,13,CASSEQGVGEQYF,TGCGCCAGCAGCGAACAGGGAGTAGGGGAGCAGTACTTC
TRBV19,TRBJ1-2,-,TRBD1,13,CASSKDRGYGYTF,TGTGCCAGTAGCAAAGACAGGGGCTATGGCTACACCTTC
TRBV3-1/TRBV3-2,TRBJ2-5,once,-,12,CASSRLQETQYF,TGTGCCAGCAGCCGACTCCAAGAGACCCAGTACTTC
TRBV7-8,TRBJ1-5,once,-,16,CASSLGRGNSNQPQHF,TGTGCCAGCAGCTTAGGCAGGGGTAATAGCAATCAGCCCCAGCATTTT
TRBV7-8,TRBJ1-5,-,TRBD1,14,CASSSTGGEQPQHF,TGTGCCAGCAGCTCGACAGGGGGCGAACAGCCCCAGCATTTT
TRBV10-2,TRBJ1-1,-,-,12,CASNSDYTEAFF,TGCGCCAGCAATTCAGATTACACTGAAGCTTTCTTT
TRBV10-3,TRBJ2-7,once,-,15,CAISEESRSSYEQYF,TGTGCCATCAGTGAGGAGAGCCGGAGCTCCTACGAGCAGTACTTC
TRBV6-1,TRBJ1-5,-,-,14,CASSESGKYQPQHF,TGTGCCAGCAGTGAGTCCGGGAAATATCAGCCCCAGCATTTT
TRBV2,TRBJ1-3,-,-,18,CASSEPQRRVQRGNTIYF,TGTGCCAGCAGTGAACCCCAAAGACGGGTTCAACGTGGAAACACCATATATTTT